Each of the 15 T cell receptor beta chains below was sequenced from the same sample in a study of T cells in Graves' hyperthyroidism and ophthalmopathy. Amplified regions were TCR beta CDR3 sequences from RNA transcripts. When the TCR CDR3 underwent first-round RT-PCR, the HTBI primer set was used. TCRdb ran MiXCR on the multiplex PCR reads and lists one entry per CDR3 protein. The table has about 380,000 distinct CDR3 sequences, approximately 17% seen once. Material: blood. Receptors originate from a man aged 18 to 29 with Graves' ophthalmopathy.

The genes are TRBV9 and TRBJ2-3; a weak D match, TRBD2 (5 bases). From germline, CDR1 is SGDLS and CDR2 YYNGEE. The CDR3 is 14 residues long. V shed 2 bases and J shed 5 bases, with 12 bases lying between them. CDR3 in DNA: TGTGCCAGCAGCGTTGCTAGCAGTTTAGATACGCAGTATTTT. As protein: CASSVASSLDTQYF.

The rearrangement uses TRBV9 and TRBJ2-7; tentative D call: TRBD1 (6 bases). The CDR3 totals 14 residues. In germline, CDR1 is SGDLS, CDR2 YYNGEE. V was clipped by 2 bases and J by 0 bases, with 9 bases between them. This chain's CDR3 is CASSVGDTSYEQYF. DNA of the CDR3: TGTGCCAGCAGCGTTGGGGACACCTCCTACGAGCAGTACTTC.

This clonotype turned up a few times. The CDR3 loop reads CASSPRDRGQGQYF. The CDR3 DNA reads as TGTGCCAGCAGCCCGCGGGACAGGGGGCAGGGGCAGTACTTC. The rearrangement links TRBV14 to TRBJ2-7, with 12 bases fitting TRBD1. The CDR3 is 14 residues long. With 4 bases clipped from V and 9 bases from J, the junction kept 7 bases outside the gene matches. Per germline, CDR1 SGHDN and CDR2 FVKESK. The full variable domain, in which reference TRBV14 and TRBJ2-7 provide the parts outside the CDR3, is EAGVTQFPSHSVIEKGQTVTLRCDPISGHDNLYWYRRVMGKEIKFLLHFVKESKQDESGMPNNRFLAERTGGTYSTLKVQPAELEDSGVYFCASSPRDRGQGQYFGPGTRLTVT.

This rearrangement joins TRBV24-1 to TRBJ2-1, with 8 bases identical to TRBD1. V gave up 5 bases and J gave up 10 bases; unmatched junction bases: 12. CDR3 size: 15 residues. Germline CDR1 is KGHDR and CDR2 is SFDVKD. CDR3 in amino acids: CATSGPWGQAGEQFF. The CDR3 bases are TGTGCCACCAGTGGTCCTTGGGGACAGGCGGGGGAGCAGTTCTTC.

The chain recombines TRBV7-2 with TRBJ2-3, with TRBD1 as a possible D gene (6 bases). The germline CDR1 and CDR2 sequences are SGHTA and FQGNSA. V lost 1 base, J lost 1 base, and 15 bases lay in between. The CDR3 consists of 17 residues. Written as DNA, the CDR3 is TGTGCCAGCAGCTTAGTATGGGGGCGGGTAGGCACAGATACGCAGTATTTT. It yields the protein CASSLVWGRVGTDTQYF. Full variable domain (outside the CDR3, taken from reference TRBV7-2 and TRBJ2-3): GAGVSQSPSNKVTEKGKDVELRCDPISGHTALYWYRQSLGQGLEFLIYFQGNSAPDKSGLPSDRFSAERTGGSVSTLTIQRTQQEDSAVYLCASSLVWGRVGTDTQYFGPGTRLTVL.

The CDR3, as DNA: TGTGCCAGCAGTGAGGGACAGGGGGCCACGGCACCCCTCCACTTT. Its protein is CASSEGQGATAPLHF. The V gene is TRBV25-1, the J gene TRBJ1-6; TRBD1 matches at 12 bases. The CDR3 length is 15 residues. Trimming cost V 3 bases and J 11 bases; bases outside gene matches: 5. Looked up from germline, CDR1 is MGHDK and CDR2 is SYGVNS.

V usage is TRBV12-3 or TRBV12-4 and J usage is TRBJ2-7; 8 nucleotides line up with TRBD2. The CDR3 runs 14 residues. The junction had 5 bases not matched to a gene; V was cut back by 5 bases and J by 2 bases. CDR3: CASSRGGGTYEQYF. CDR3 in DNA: TGTGCCAGCAGTCGGGGGGGAGGGACCTACGAGCAGTACTTC.

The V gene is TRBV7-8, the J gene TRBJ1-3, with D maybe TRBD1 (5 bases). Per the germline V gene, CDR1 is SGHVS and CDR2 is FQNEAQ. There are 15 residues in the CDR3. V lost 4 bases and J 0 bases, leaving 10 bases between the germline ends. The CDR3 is CASSSLGGSGNTIYF. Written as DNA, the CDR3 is TGTGCCAGCAGCTCTCTGGGGGGCTCTGGAAACACCATATATTTT.

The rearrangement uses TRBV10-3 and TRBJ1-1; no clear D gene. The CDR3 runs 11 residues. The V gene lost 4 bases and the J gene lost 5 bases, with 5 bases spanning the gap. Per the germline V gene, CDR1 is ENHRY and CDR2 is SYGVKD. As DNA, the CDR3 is TGTGCCATCAGTGGAAGTACTGAAGCTTTCTTT. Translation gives CAISGSTEAFF.

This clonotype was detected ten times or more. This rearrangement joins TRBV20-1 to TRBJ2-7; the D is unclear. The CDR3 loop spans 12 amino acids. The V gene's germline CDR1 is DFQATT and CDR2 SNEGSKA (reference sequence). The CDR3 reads CSTYQDSYEQYF. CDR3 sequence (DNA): TGCAGCACTTATCAAGACTCCTACGAGCAGTACTTC.

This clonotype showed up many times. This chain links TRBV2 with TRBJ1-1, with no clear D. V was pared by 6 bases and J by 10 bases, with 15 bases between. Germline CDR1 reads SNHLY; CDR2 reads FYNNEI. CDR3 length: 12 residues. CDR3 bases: TGTGCCAGCAGCGAGACCGGGGAGGGAGCTTTCTTT. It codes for CASSETGEGAFF.

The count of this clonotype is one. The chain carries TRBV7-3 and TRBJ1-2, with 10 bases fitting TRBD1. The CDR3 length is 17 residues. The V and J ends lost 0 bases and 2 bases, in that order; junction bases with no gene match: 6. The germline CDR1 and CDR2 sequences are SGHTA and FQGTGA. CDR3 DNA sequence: TGTGCCAGCAGCTTAACCGGACAGGGGGTTGCAAACTATGGCTACACCTTC. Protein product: CASSLTGQGVANYGYTF. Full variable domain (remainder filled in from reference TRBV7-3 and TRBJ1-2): GAGVSQTPSNKVTEKGKYVELRCDPISGHTALYWYRQSLGQGPEFLIYFQGTGAADDSGLPNDRFFAVRPEGSVSTLKIQRTERGDSAVYLCASSLTGQGVANYGYTFGSGTRLTVV.

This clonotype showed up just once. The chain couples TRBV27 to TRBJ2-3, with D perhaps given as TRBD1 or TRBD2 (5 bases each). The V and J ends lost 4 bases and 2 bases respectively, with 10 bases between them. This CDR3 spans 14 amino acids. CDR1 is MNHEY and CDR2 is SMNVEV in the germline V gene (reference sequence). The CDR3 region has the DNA TGTGCCAGCAGTTCCCCCGGGGCCACAGATACGCAGTATTTT. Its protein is CASSSPGATDTQYF.

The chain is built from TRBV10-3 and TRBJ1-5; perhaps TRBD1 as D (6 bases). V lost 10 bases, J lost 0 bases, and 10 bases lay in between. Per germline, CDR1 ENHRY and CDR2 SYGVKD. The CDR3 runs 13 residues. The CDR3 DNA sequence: TGTGCCACCCAGGGGAATAGCAATCAGCCCCAGCATTTT. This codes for CATQGNSNQPQHF.

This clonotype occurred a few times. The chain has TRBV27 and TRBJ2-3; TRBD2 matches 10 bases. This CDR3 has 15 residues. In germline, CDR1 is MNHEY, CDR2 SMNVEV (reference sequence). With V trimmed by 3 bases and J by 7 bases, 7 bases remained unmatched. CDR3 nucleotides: TGTGCCAGCAGTTTTCTAGCGGGAGAACGGAATACGCAGTATTTT. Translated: CASSFLAGERNTQYF.